The source of this T cell receptor beta chain is a study of regulatory T cells in long-lasting Graves disease. Study-wide results and caveats: It was in persistent disease that TRBV28, TRBJ1-2 and TRBJ2-5 were favored.

V shed 7 bases and J 4 bases; nucleotides not matched to a gene: 4. The length of the CDR3 is 13 residues. The V gene's germline CDR1 is MNHEY and CDR2 SMNVEV (reference sequence). This clonotype was counted at least ten times. The antigen is unknown. iRepertoire HTBI primers and Arm-PCR of CDR3 regions built TCR beta libraries. TCRdb re-derived calls from the multiplex PCR reads in MiXCR, one entry per CDR3 protein. The sample lists under 450,000 distinct CDR3 sequences, 20% to 25% occurring once. Indicated time point: persistent/refractory GD, antithyroid drugs over 5 years with positive TRAb. Preparation of the TCR library used RNA extracted from PBMCs.

The starting material was peripheral blood mononuclear cells (PBMCs), obtained when the disease was refractory, from a patient treated with antithyroid drugs. The sequence came from a woman aged 40 to 49 with Graves disease. The chain combines TRBV27 with TRBJ1-2, with TRBD1 matching 9 bases. The CDR3 is CASTGQGFYGYTF. As DNA, the CDR3 is TGTGCCAGCACGGGACAGGGTTTCTATGGCTACACCTTC.